The 27 T cell receptor beta chains in this list originate from one sample, sequenced in a study of OX40 agonist ivuxolimab in advanced cancers. Repertoires were generated with immunoSEQ multiplex PCR, while TCRdb's copy carries only in-frame clones and drops some. This table has tens of thousands of clones, roughly 90% appearing once. Here the sequenced sample was CD4+ or CD8+ T cells sorted from blood, taken in a trial of the OX40 agonist ivuxolimab. The receptors come from an adult with an advanced solid tumor such as melanoma, head and neck, liver or kidney cancer.

The rearrangement uses TRBV7-8 and TRBJ2-1; no clear D gene. Trimming pared 4 bases from V and 1 base from J, leaving 20 bases between. The length of the CDR3 is 18 residues. CDR1 is SGHVS and CDR2 is FQNEAQ in the germline V gene. CDR3: CASSSKPSDPTSYNEQFF. The CDR3 DNA reads as TGTGCCAGCAGCTCCAAACCGAGCGATCCCACGTCCTACAATGAGCAGTTCTTC.

J is TRBJ2-4 and V is TRBV7-2; 9 positions match TRBD2. Per germline, CDR1 SGHTA and CDR2 FQGNSA. This CDR3 comprises 18 residues. The J segment lost 2 bases and the V segment lost 1 base, leaving 9 bases of the junction unmatched. This CDR3 is CASSLEWAGGPTKNIQYF. In nucleotides, the CDR3 is TGTGCCAGCAGCTTAGAGTGGGCGGGAGGGCCGACCAAAAACATTCAGTACTTC.

This chain uses TRBV7-9 with TRBJ2-7, with 9 nucleotides matching TRBD1. The CDR3 length is 14 residues. Germline loops: CDR1 SEHNR, CDR2 FQNEAQ (reference sequence). J lost 5 bases, V lost 4 bases, and 6 bases had no gene match. CDR3 amino acids: CASSSWTGVDEQYF. CDR3 coding DNA: TGTGCCAGCAGCTCGTGGACAGGGGTCGACGAGCAGTACTTC.

DNA of the CDR3: TGTGCCAGCAGCTTAGGACCGACAGGGGACAGAAACACTGAAGCTTTCTTT. Residues: CASSLGPTGDRNTEAFF. This sequence joins TRBV7-9 and TRBJ1-1; TRBD1 matches at 8 bases. Germline V gene lookup returns CDR1 SEHNR and CDR2 FQNEAQ (reference sequence). With 1 base clipped from V and 2 bases from J, the junction kept 9 bases outside the gene matches. This CDR3 is built from 17 residues.

This chain uses TRBV29-1 with TRBJ2-1, with 9 bases fitting TRBD1. Unmatched junction bases numbered 7, after V lost 3 bases and J lost 7 bases. The germline CDR1 and CDR2 sequences are SQVTM and ANQGSEA. The CDR3 spans 14 residues. The CDR3 region has the DNA TGCAGCGTTGATTTGGGACAGGGTTGGAATGAGCAGTTCTTC. Encoded protein: CSVDLGQGWNEQFF.

The V and J genes are TRBV9 and TRBJ1-2; TRBD1 might be the D (5 bases). Trimming took 2 bases from V and 10 from J, leaving 9 bases between them. This CDR3 region has 11 residues. Germline V gene lookup returns CDR1 SGDLS and CDR2 YYNGEE. The DNA for the CDR3 is TGTGCCAGCAGCGTCCTAGGGGTCTACACCTTC. As protein: CASSVLGVYTF.

The CDR3 sequence: CASSPDRGEYNEQFF. CDR3 nucleotide sequence: TGTGCCAGCAGCCCGGACAGGGGGGAATACAATGAGCAGTTCTTC. The chain employs TRBV5-4 and TRBJ2-1; 10 bases are shared with TRBD1. CDR1 is SGHNT, CDR2 YYREEE, per germline (reference sequence). This CDR3 spans 15 amino acids. The V segment lost 4 bases and the J segment 4 bases; nucleotides outside the gene matches: 5.

The genes are TRBV19 and TRBJ2-7; D remains ambiguous. CDR1 and CDR2 (germline): LNHDA, SQIVND (reference sequence). The V and J ends lost 0 bases and 0 bases respectively, with 6 bases between them. The CDR3 consists of 14 residues. CDR3 bases: TGTGCCAGTAGTATAGATCAGGTCTCCTACGAGCAGTACTTC. Amino acid sequence: CASSIDQVSYEQYF. Complete variable domain (other parts from reference TRBV19 and TRBJ2-7): DGGITQSPKYLFRKEGQNVTLSCEQNLNHDAMYWYRQDPGQGLRLIYYSQIVNDFQKGDIAEGYSVSREKKESFPLTVTSAQKNPTAFYLCASSIDQVSYEQYFGPGTRLTVT.

The CDR3 is CASSPRRETQYF. The CDR3 DNA is TGTGCCAGCAGTCCCCGCCGGGAGACCCAGTACTTC. J is TRBJ2-5 and V is TRBV28; D is ambiguous. The germline CDR1 and CDR2 sequences are MDHEN and SYDVKM. V dropped 5 bases and J dropped 5 bases, with 9 bases sitting between them. The CDR3 has 12 residues.

This chain uses TRBV27 with TRBJ2-6, with D perhaps matching TRBD1 (5 bases). The CDR3 covers 14 residues. Trimming pared 5 bases from V and 4 bases from J, leaving 9 bases between. Germline CDR1 reads MNHEY; CDR2 reads SMNVEV (reference sequence). The DNA of the CDR3 is TGTGCCAGCAGTCGCAGGGCCGGGGCCAACGTCCTGACTTTC. Translation: CASSRRAGANVLTF.

The rearrangement joins TRBV7-9 to TRBJ2-3; the D gene is possibly TRBD1 (6 bases). V was trimmed by 2 bases and J by 6 bases, leaving 12 bases between them. This CDR3 spans 14 amino acids. From germline, CDR1 is SEHNR and CDR2 FQNEAQ (reference sequence). The CDR3 region has the DNA TGTGCCAGCAGCTTACCGGACAGTTTTGATACGCAGTATTTT. This sequence encodes CASSLPDSFDTQYF.

The chain combines TRBV7-6 with TRBJ2-1, with 12 bases lining up with TRBD2. The CDR3 runs 18 residues. J gave up 6 bases and V 3 bases, and 12 bases lay outside the gene matches. Germline CDR1 SGHVS, CDR2 FNYEAQ. CDR3 sequence: CASSFSPLTSGSLNEQFF. The CDR3 region has the DNA TGTGCCAGCAGCTTTAGCCCCTTGACTAGCGGGAGTCTCAATGAGCAGTTCTTC.

V usage is TRBV28 and J usage is TRBJ2-1, with 7 nucleotides matching TRBD2. The CDR3 contains 16 residues. Unmatched junction bases numbered 14, after V lost 4 bases and J lost 8 bases. The germline V gene has CDR1 MDHEN and CDR2 SYDVKM. CDR3: CASSSRRAGAGDEQFF. The DNA of the CDR3 is TGTGCCAGCAGTTCCCGACGCGCGGGAGCTGGGGATGAGCAGTTCTTC.

This clone turned up a few times. The genes are TRBV10-3 and TRBJ1-2; D remains ambiguous. The CDR3 is 13 amino acids. V gave up 0 bases and J gave up 2 bases, with 4 bases separating them. Per the germline V gene, CDR1 is ENHRY and CDR2 is SYGVKD. The CDR3 protein is CAISESKNYGYTF. The CDR3 region has the DNA TGTGCCATCAGTGAGTCGAAGAACTATGGCTACACCTTC.

The chain uses TRBV7-9 and TRBJ2-7, with D perhaps TRBD1 or TRBD2 (5 bases each). The CDR3 length is 13 residues. V gave up 1 base and J gave up 4 bases, with 8 bases separating them. Germline V gene sequence: CDR1 SEHNR, CDR2 FQNEAQ (reference sequence). The CDR3 sequence is CASSLGGRYEQYF. The CDR3 nucleotides are TGTGCCAGCAGCTTAGGGGGGAGATACGAGCAGTACTTC.

This clone was seen just once. The V call is TRBV11-2, the J call TRBJ2-7, with 9 bases matching TRBD1. Losses at the gene ends were 5 bases for V and 2 bases for J; bases not matched to a gene: 4. This CDR3 is built from 14 residues. The germline V gene has CDR1 SGHAT and CDR2 FQNNGV. The CDR3 protein is CASSMGQGPYEQYF. Here the CDR3 DNA reads TGTGCCAGCAGCATGGGACAGGGCCCCTACGAGCAGTACTTC. Supplemented by reference TRBV11-2 and TRBJ2-7, the full variable domain reads EAGVAQSPRYKIIEKRQSVAFWCNPISGHATLYWYQQILGQGPKLLIQFQNNGVVDDSQLPKDRFSAERLKGVDSTLKIQPAKLEDSAVYLCASSMGQGPYEQYFGPGTRLTVT.

The chain employs TRBV13 and TRBJ2-1; TRBD2 matches 12 bases. The CDR3 contains 16 residues. In germline, CDR1 is PRHDT, CDR2 FYEKMQ (reference sequence). The ends lost 5 bases at V and 6 bases at J; junction bases unmatched: 8. CDR3 sequence reads: CASSPLAGGPVNEQFF. The CDR3 DNA sequence: TGTGCCAGCAGCCCCCTAGCGGGAGGGCCCGTCAATGAGCAGTTCTTC.

The chain employs TRBV4-3 and TRBJ2-7; TRBD2 matches at 8 bases. The CDR3 consists of 15 residues. Trimming took 3 bases from V and 2 from J; bases not matched to a gene: 6. The germline CDR1 and CDR2 sequences are LGHNA and YSLEER. The CDR3 loop reads CASSQVASGPYEQYF. The CDR3 bases are TGCGCCAGCAGCCAGGTGGCTAGCGGGCCCTACGAGCAGTACTTC.

The chain combines TRBV9 with TRBJ2-1; 9 nucleotides match TRBD2. The CDR3 has 14 residues. The junction had 6 bases not matched to a gene; V was cut back by 2 bases and J by 9 bases. Germline V gene sequence: CDR1 SGDLS, CDR2 YYNGEE. The CDR3 loop reads CASSVSSGSSEQFF. The CDR3 DNA sequence: TGTGCCAGCAGCGTTAGTAGCGGGAGTTCTGAGCAGTTCTTC.

This chain links TRBV2 with TRBJ2-3, with D possibly being TRBD1 or TRBD2 (5 bases each). V lost 6 bases to trimming and J lost 3 bases, with 7 bases between them. Germline values: CDR1 SNHLY, CDR2 FYNNEI. CDR3 length: 12 amino acids. CDR3 residues: CASRWGTDTQYF. As DNA, the CDR3 is TGTGCCAGCAGGTGGGGGACAGATACGCAGTATTTT.

The chain has TRBV28 and TRBJ1-2; D is possibly TRBD1 (6 bases). CDR1 and CDR2 from the germline V gene are MDHEN and SYDVKM. The CDR3 is 18 residues long. The ends were cut back, 5 bases at V and 4 bases at J, with 26 bases in the middle. CDR3 loop: CASSSIWTEGSGSYGYTF. CDR3 in DNA: TGTGCCAGCAGTAGTATCTGGACAGAAGGAAGTGGAAGCTATGGCTACACCTTC.

The V and J genes are TRBV7-9 and TRBJ1-6, with TRBD1 as a possible D gene (5 bases). V was pared by 1 base and J by 6 bases, with 10 bases between. The CDR3 sequence is 15 residues long. Germline CDR1 and CDR2: SEHNR and FQNEAQ (reference sequence). CDR3 in amino acids: CASSLGERGNSPLHF. In DNA, the CDR3 is TGTGCCAGCAGCTTAGGGGAAAGGGGTAATTCACCCCTCCACTTT.

The chain combines TRBV14 with TRBJ2-1; D perhaps matches TRBD1 (5 bases). CDR1 and CDR2 from the germline V gene are SGHDN and FVKESK. V lost 5 bases to trimming and J lost 10 bases, with 12 bases between them. CDR3 length: 12 residues. The CDR3 sequence: CASSSRGSEQFF. CDR3 sequence (DNA): TGTGCCAGCAGCTCAAGGGGTTCCGAGCAGTTCTTC.

The chain recombines TRBV6-5 with TRBJ1-2; D may be TRBD1 (6 bases). The V and J ends lost 5 bases and 5 bases respectively, with 9 bases between them. Germline CDR1 is MNHEY and CDR2 is SVGAGI. There are 12 residues in the CDR3. The CDR3 DNA sequence: TGTGCCAGCAGTACTACAGGGTATGGCTACACCTTC. Translation gives CASSTTGYGYTF.

This clone was found a few times. The J gene is TRBJ1-2, the V gene TRBV4-3, with D perhaps TRBD1 (6 bases). Germline V lookup: CDR1 LGHNA, CDR2 YSLEER. V was trimmed by 4 bases and J by 5 bases, leaving 11 bases between them. The CDR3 has 13 residues. CDR3 residues: CASSLDSGYGYTF. The CDR3 DNA reads TGCGCCAGCAGCCTGGACAGCGGTTATGGCTACACCTTC.

The chain employs TRBV27 and TRBJ2-1; 7 bases agree with TRBD2. The ends lost 3 bases at V and 8 bases at J; junction bases unmatched: 16. Per germline, CDR1 MNHEY and CDR2 SMNVEV (reference sequence). The CDR3 has 17 residues. CDR3 DNA sequence: TGTGCCAGCAGTTTTATCGGCGGGAGAGGTACAGTTGATGAGCAGTTCTTC. Protein sequence: CASSFIGGRGTVDEQFF.

The gene calls are TRBV7-8 and TRBJ2-6, with D possibly matching TRBD2 (5 bases). The CDR3 is 15 residues long. V gave up 4 bases and J gave up 3 bases, with 10 bases separating them. Per germline, CDR1 SGHVS and CDR2 FQNEAQ. The chain's CDR3 is CASSYGKGGANVLTF. CDR3 in DNA: TGTGCCAGCAGCTACGGGAAGGGTGGGGCCAACGTCCTGACTTTC. Variable domain in full (rest from reference TRBV7-8 and TRBJ2-6): GAGVSQSPRYKVAKRGQDVALRCDPISGHVSLFWYQQALGQGPEFLTYFQNEAQLDKSGLPSDRFFAERPEGSVSTLKIQRTQQEDSAVYLCASSYGKGGANVLTFGAGSRLTVL.